The rows below give T cell receptor beta chains drawn from one sample of a study of blood T cell repertoires in COVID-19. Libraries were prepared by immunoSEQ multiplex PCR; TCRdb keeps only in-frame clonotypes and omits some of them. Of about 180,000 clones listed, roughly four fifths are singletons. Sequencing input: peripheral blood. The receptors shown here come from a woman aged 70-85 years with COVID-19, enrolled during active disease. CDR3s include the opening cysteine and the closing phenylalanine or tryptophan. Fields, in order: clone size, D gene, V gene, J gene, CDR3 DNA, CDR3 protein. D genes are given only for firm matches. Clone size is given for some rows only: seen once, a few or many times, or a class if the clone is expanded.

>-|TRBD2|TRBV27|TRBJ2-7
TGTGCCAGCAGACCACCCATTAGCGGGAGGGCCCAGTACGAGCAGTACTTC
CASRPPISGRAQYEQYF
>once|TRBD1|TRBV24-1|TRBJ2-6
TGTGCCACCAGTGAATCCGACAGGGGAAACTTCGCTGGGGCCAACGTCCTGACTTTC
CATSESDRGNFAGANVLTF
>-|TRBD2|TRBV3-1/TRBV3-2|TRBJ2-1
TGTGCCAGCAGCCAAGAGCCAGCGGGAGTAAGGCTCGATGAGCAGTTCTTC
CASSQEPAGVRLDEQFF
>-|TRBD2|TRBV7-8|TRBJ2-2
TGTGCCAGCAGCTTTCGACTAGCGGGAGGAGGGACCGGGGAGCTGTTTTTT
CASSFRLAGGGTGELFF
>-|TRBD2|TRBV7-2|TRBJ2-1
TGTGCCAGCAGCTTAGCGTCGGCTAGCGGGGGAAACATCCTCTACAATGAGCAGTTCTTC
CASSLASASGGNILYNEQFF
>-|TRBD2|TRBV28|TRBJ2-1
TGTGCCAGCAGTGAAACTAGCGGGTACTCGTATGAGCAGTTCTTC
CASSETSGYSYEQFF
>-|-|TRBV10-1|TRBJ2-1
TGCGCCAGCAATAACCCCGGCGGGGAACAGTTCTTC
CASNNPGGEQFF
>-|TRBD1|TRBV2|TRBJ1-4
TGTGCCAGCAGTACACAGGGGGCCGCGGTGTCGGAAAAACTGTTTTTT
CASSTQGAAVSEKLFF
>-|-|TRBV5-1|TRBJ2-1
TGCGCCAGCAGCTTAAAACGGTACAATGAGCAGTTCTTC
CASSLKRYNEQFF
>-|TRBD1|TRBV28|TRBJ1-5
TGTGCCAGCAGTTCGACAGGGGGCAACAGTCAGCCCCAGCATTTT
CASSSTGGNSQPQHF
>-|-|TRBV2|TRBJ1-4
TGTGCCAGCAGTGAAGGCGGCGGGGAACTGTTTTTT
CASSEGGGELFF
>-|TRBD1|TRBV2|TRBJ2-1
TGTGCCAGCACTCGGACAGGGCAAAACAATGAGCAGTTCTTC
CASTRTGQNNEQFF
>-|-|TRBV3-1/TRBV3-2|TRBJ2-1
TGTGCCAGCAGCCAAACGAGAAATGAGCAGTTCTTC
CASSQTRNEQFF
>-|TRBD1|TRBV11-2|TRBJ2-7
TGTGCCAGCAGCCCCGACAGGGCACCGTCCTACGAGCAGTACTTC
CASSPDRAPSYEQYF
>-|TRBD1|TRBV30|TRBJ1-2
TGTGCCTGGAGGAAGAGGGACAGGGAGCACTATGGCTACACCTTC
CAWRKRDREHYGYTF
>-|TRBD2|TRBV12-3/TRBV12-4|TRBJ2-5
TGTGCCAGCATGGGGGGGGGCCAAGAGACCCAGTACTTC
CASMGGGQETQYF
>-|-|TRBV5-6|TRBJ1-2
TGTGCCAGCAGAACCCCGCAGGGATTCCCCTATGGCTACACCTTC
CASRTPQGFPYGYTF
>-|-|TRBV4-3|TRBJ1-5
TGCGCCAGCAGCCCAAGCCAGGGGTACAATCAGCCCCAGCATTTT
CASSPSQGYNQPQHF
>-|TRBD1|TRBV5-4|TRBJ1-1
TGTGCCAGCAGTGGGACAGCTCCGAACACTGAAGCTTTCTTT
CASSGTAPNTEAFF
>-|-|TRBV30|TRBJ2-7
TGTGCCTGGACCCGGGGTCTCTCCTACGAGCAGTACTTC
CAWTRGLSYEQYF
>once|-|TRBV28|TRBJ2-5
TGTGCCAGCAGCCAACGGGTTCCCCAAGAGACCCAGTACTTC
CASSQRVPQETQYF
>once|TRBD2|TRBV15|TRBJ2-1
TGTGCCACCAGCAGAGGGACTAGCGGGAGCTCCTACAATGAGCAGTTCTTC
CATSRGTSGSSYNEQFF
>once|-|TRBV10-2|TRBJ1-1
TGCGCCAGCAGTGAGTCATCGGGTAACACTGAAGCTTTCTTT
CASSESSGNTEAFF
>-|TRBD2|TRBV27|TRBJ2-5
TGTGCCAGCAGTACCACAGGACTAGCGGGAAGAGAAGAGACCCAGTACTTC
CASSTTGLAGREETQYF
>-|TRBD1|TRBV5-6|TRBJ2-7
TGTGCCAGCAGCTCTAGAAGACAGGGGGCTTACGAGCAGTACTTC
CASSSRRQGAYEQYF
>-|-|TRBV11-2|TRBJ2-7
TGTGCCAGCAGCAAACAACTAGTCTACGAGCAGTACTTC
CASSKQLVYEQYF
>-|TRBD1|TRBV5-4|TRBJ1-4
TGTGCCAGCAGCTTGGGACAGGGGAGGGGTTACGATGAAAAACTGTTTTTT
CASSLGQGRGYDEKLFF
>-|TRBD1|TRBV28|TRBJ1-4
TGTGCCAGCAGTTCCGCCGGGACAGGGGGCGCCGTTGGGGCAAAACTGTTTTTT
CASSSAGTGGAVGAKLFF
>-|TRBD2|TRBV11-2|TRBJ2-5
TGTGCCAGCAGCTTTCGCGGGAGTAGGGTAGAGACCCAGTACTTC
CASSFRGSRVETQYF
>-|-|TRBV19|TRBJ1-5
TGTGCCAGTCGGACTGGACAGACTACCAATCAGCCCCAGCATTTT
CASRTGQTTNQPQHF
>-|TRBD2|TRBV7-3|TRBJ2-2
TGTGCCAGCAGCCCGGGACTAGCGGGAGTTGCCGGGGAGCTGTTTTTT
CASSPGLAGVAGELFF
>-|TRBD2|TRBV18|TRBJ2-1
TGTGCCAGCTCACCCTTACTAGCGGTTACCTACAATGAGCAGTTCTTC
CASSPLLAVTYNEQFF
>once|-|TRBV7-3|TRBJ2-3
TGTGCCAGCAGCCCTTCGGGCGGGAGCACAGATACGCAGTATTTT
CASSPSGGSTDTQYF
>-|TRBD1|TRBV18|TRBJ1-1
TGTGCCAGCTCACTAGGGACAGGGATGCCATCATCGATGAACACTGAAGCTTTCTTT
CASSLGTGMPSSMNTEAFF
>-|TRBD2|TRBV28|TRBJ2-1
TGTGCCAGCAGTTCGTGGGCACTCCCGGGGGGTGAGCAGTTCTTC
CASSSWALPGGEQFF
>-|-|TRBV5-1|TRBJ2-1
TGCGCCAGCAGCCCCCGAATAGGGGCCTACAATGAGCAGTTCTTC
CASSPRIGAYNEQFF
>-|-|TRBV5-1|TRBJ2-3
TGCGCCAGCAGCTTGGGGGTGGGCCGCTTCACAGATACGCAGTATTTT
CASSLGVGRFTDTQYF
>-|TRBD1|TRBV27|TRBJ1-5
TGTGCCAGCAGCCCCCGGGACAGGGGGCCTCAGCCCCAGCATTTT
CASSPRDRGPQPQHF
>-|-|TRBV6-5|TRBJ2-7
TGTGCCAGCAGTAGCGGACTGCCATACGAGCAGTACTTC
CASSSGLPYEQYF
>-|TRBD1|TRBV7-9|TRBJ1-6
TGTGCCAGCAGCTTAGTGACAGGGCCGAATTCACCCCTCCACTTT
CASSLVTGPNSPLHF
>once|TRBD2|TRBV30|TRBJ2-1
TGTGCCTGGGCTCCTAGCGGGAAATACAATGAGCAGTTCTTC
CAWAPSGKYNEQFF
>-|-|TRBV28|TRBJ1-2
TGTGCCAGCAGCAGGGCCAGCGCTCAATTTTTTAACTATGGCTACACCTTC
CASSRASAQFFNYGYTF
>-|-|TRBV3-1/TRBV3-2|TRBJ1-3
TGTGCCAGCAGCAGTGGCAGCTCTGGAAACACCATATATTTT
CASSSGSSGNTIYF
>-|TRBD1|TRBV4-3|TRBJ2-7
TGCGCCAGCAGCCAAGACCCCAACCCTGTGACAGGGGACTACGAGCAGTACTTC
CASSQDPNPVTGDYEQYF
>-|-|TRBV30|TRBJ1-1
TGTGCCTGGGTACCGGGATTGTACACTGAAGCTTTCTTT
CAWVPGLYTEAFF
>-|-|TRBV14|TRBJ1-2
TGTGCCAGCAGCCAAGTAAAGGGGGGCTACACCTTC
CASSQVKGGYTF
>-|-|TRBV29-1|TRBJ1-1
TGCAGCGTTCGGACAGAGAACACTGAAGCTTTCTTT
CSVRTENTEAFF
>-|TRBD2|TRBV6-5|TRBJ2-1
TGTGCCAGCAGTTCAACCCAGGGAGGGCATAATGAGCAGTTCTTC
CASSSTQGGHNEQFF
>-|TRBD2|TRBV3-1/TRBV3-2|TRBJ2-1
TGTGCCAGCAGCCCGTATATCAAACTAGCGGGGGAAAATGAGCAGTTCTTC
CASSPYIKLAGENEQFF